These T cell receptor beta chains were read from a single sample in a study of T cells in Graves' hyperthyroidism and ophthalmopathy. TCRdb reprocessed the multiplex PCR reads with MiXCR, giving one entry per CDR3 protein. The sample includes 450,000 to 500,000 distinct CDR3 sequences, approximately 23% of them seen just once. Sequencing was carried out using blood. The receptors originated from a woman in her 70s with Graves' ophthalmopathy. The CDR3 runs from the conserved cysteine through the conserved F or W. The order of the fields is CDR3 length, clone size, J gene, D gene, V gene, CDR3 protein, CDR3 DNA. D genes are given only for firm matches. Clone size appears in some rows only: once, few, many, or a class for an expanded clone.

13 . TRBJ2-7 TRBD2 TRBV20-1 CSAVSGHSYEQYF TGCAGTGCAGTTAGCGGGCACTCCTACGAGCAGTACTTC
16 many TRBJ2-7 . TRBV11-2 CASSLEAQRFSYEQYF TGTGCCAGCAGCTTAGAAGCTCAGCGTTTCTCCTACGAGCAGTACTTC
17 . TRBJ2-3 TRBD2 TRBV10-3 CAISESRAGGAADTQYF TGTGCCATCAGTGAGTCGAGGGCGGGGGGCGCCGCAGATACGCAGTATTTT
14 . TRBJ2-7 TRBD1 TRBV7-9 CASSPGTAAYEQYF TGTGCCAGCAGCCCCGGGACAGCGGCATACGAGCAGTACTTC
12 few TRBJ1-2 TRBD1 TRBV20-1 CSAPFQGAGYTF TGCAGTGCTCCTTTTCAGGGGGCTGGCTACACCTTC
14 . TRBJ2-5 . TRBV5-1 CASSLRGDGETQYF TGCGCCAGCAGCTTGAGAGGGGATGGAGAGACCCAGTACTTC
14 . TRBJ2-5 . TRBV7-2 CASSLEAEEETQYF TGTGCCAGCAGCTTAGAAGCGGAGGAAGAGACCCAGTACTTC
11 . TRBJ2-7 . TRBV20-1 CSARDPHEQYF TGCAGTGCTAGAGATCCCCACGAGCAGTACTTC
13 . TRBJ1-1 . TRBV30 CAWSGGGATEAFF TGTGCCTGGAGCGGCGGGGGGGCAACTGAAGCTTTCTTT
15 . TRBJ1-1 . TRBV5-1 CASSNRLQGLAEAFF TGCGCCAGCAGCAACCGACTTCAGGGACTGGCTGAAGCTTTCTTT
13 many TRBJ2-7 TRBD1 TRBV2 CASLRQGNYEQYF TGTGCCAGCCTCAGACAGGGGAACTACGAGCAGTACTTC
16 . TRBJ2-7 TRBD1 TRBV3-1 CASSRMDRGEHYEQYF TGTGCCAGCAGCCGTATGGACAGGGGGGAACATTACGAGCAGTACTTC
16 many TRBJ2-2 TRBD1 TRBV11-3 CASSVMTGFNTGELFF TGTGCCAGCAGCGTAATGACAGGGTTCAACACCGGGGAGCTGTTTTTT
15 . TRBJ2-1 TRBD2 TRBV11-2 CASSQEQGLAALQFF TGCGCCAGCAGCCAAGAACAGGGACTAGCGGCTTTGCAGTTCTTC
16 . TRBJ1-4 . TRBV7-6 CASSLATGETNEKLFF TGTGCCAGCAGCTTAGCGACGGGGGAGACTAATGAAAAACTGTTTTTT
17 few TRBJ2-7 TRBD2 TRBV5-1 CASSFGGLATISYEQYF TGCGCCAGCAGCTTTGGAGGACTAGCGACAATCTCCTACGAGCAGTACTTC
13 few TRBJ1-5 . TRBV20-1 CSATPDGNQPQHF TGCAGTGCTACCCCGGACGGTAATCAGCCCCAGCATTTT
10 . TRBJ2-1 . TRBV20-1 CSAIREEQFF TGCAGTGCTATACGGGAGGAGCAGTTCTTC
13 . TRBJ1-1 . TRBV10-3 CAIKETEYTEAFF TGTGCCATCAAGGAGACAGAGTACACTGAAGCTTTCTTT
14 few TRBJ1-2 . TRBV28 CASRETPGSPGYTF TGTGCCAGCAGGGAGACCCCAGGGTCACCTGGCTACACCTTC
13 few TRBJ1-4 . TRBV19 CASKQEINEKLFF TGTGCCAGTAAACAGGAGATAAATGAAAAACTGTTTTTT
16 many TRBJ2-7 . TRBV20-1 CSVHESPMQYSYEQYF TGCAGTGTTCATGAGTCGCCAATGCAGTACTCCTACGAGCAGTACTTC
14 . TRBJ2-7 . TRBV5-6 CASSRQGGGYEQYF TGTGCCAGCAGCCGACAGGGAGGAGGCTACGAGCAGTACTTC
15 once TRBJ2-5 . TRBV24-1 CATSDSGGVEETQYF TGTGCCACCAGTGATTCAGGGGGGGTCGAGGAGACCCAGTACTTC
15 . TRBJ1-3 . TRBV7-9 CASSLSQGIRNTIYF TGTGCCAGCAGCCTTTCTCAGGGGATTCGAAACACCATATATTTT
14 . TRBJ1-6 . TRBV11-2 CASSLGGVRTPLHF TGTGCCAGCAGCTTAGGAGGGGTAAGGACACCCCTCCACTTT
15 few TRBJ2-1 . TRBV10-1 CASSDRDATYNEQFF TGCGCCAGCAGTGATCGGGATGCTACCTACAATGAGCAGTTCTTC
11 many TRBJ2-1 TRBD2 TRBV2 CARSSGNEQFF TGTGCCAGATCTAGCGGCAATGAGCAGTTCTTC
14 many TRBJ2-7 TRBD1 TRBV12-3/TRBV12-4 CASNSGTGRNEQYF TGTGCCAGCAATTCCGGGACAGGGCGGAACGAGCAGTACTTC
14 many TRBJ2-2 TRBD1 TRBV6-1 CASSRDRGIGELFF TGTGCCAGCAGCCGGGACAGGGGAATCGGGGAGCTGTTTTTT
16 . TRBJ2-2 . TRBV7-9 CASSLAGGIHTGELFF TGTGCCAGCAGCTTAGCGGGCGGGATTCACACCGGGGAGCTGTTTTTT
13 . TRBJ1-1 . TRBV2 CAVRTGWVTEAFF TGTGCCGTACGAACGGGGTGGGTCACTGAAGCTTTCTTT
15 . TRBJ2-1 . TRBV5-1 CASSADPSRSSEQFF TGCGCCAGCAGCGCCGATCCTAGCAGAAGTTCTGAGCAGTTCTTC
16 . TRBJ2-5 TRBD1 TRBV6-9 CASSYRDRGSGETQYF TGTGCCAGCAGTTACCGGGACAGGGGGTCTGGAGAGACCCAGTACTTC
16 . TRBJ2-5 TRBD2 TRBV5-4 CTSSLGGTSGTETQYF TGTACCAGCAGCTTGGGAGGGACTAGCGGGACAGAGACCCAGTACTTC
18 few TRBJ1-6 . TRBV27 CASSLRGTGGVRNSPLHF TGTGCCAGCAGTTTACGCGGGACGGGAGGGGTGAGAAATTCACCCCTCCACTTT
16 many TRBJ2-7 . TRBV20-1 CSARDMGHLSRLEQYF TGCAGTGCTAGAGATATGGGACACCTTTCCCGTCTGGAGCAGTACTTC
14 . TRBJ2-7 TRBD2 TRBV3-1 CASSQTSGLYEQYF TGTGCCAGCAGCCAGACTAGCGGGTTATACGAGCAGTACTTC
13 . TRBJ2-3 . TRBV19 CASSIDGTDTQYF TGTGCCAGTAGTATAGACGGCACAGATACGCAGTATTTT
15 . TRBJ2-7 . TRBV9 CASSVDGQSTYEQYF TGTGCCAGCAGCGTAGATGGACAGAGTACCTACGAGCAGTACTTC
14 . TRBJ2-7 . TRBV24-1 CATSAPGRSYEQYF TGTGCCACCAGTGCCCCCGGGCGGTCCTACGAGCAGTACTTC
15 many TRBJ1-2 . TRBV6-1 CASTQWGTLNYGYTF TGTGCCAGCACCCAGTGGGGGACCCTAAACTATGGCTACACCTTC
16 . TRBJ2-6 TRBD2 TRBV20-1 CSARAGGISGANVLTF TGCAGTGCTAGAGCGGGAGGGATCTCTGGGGCCAACGTCCTGACTTTC
12 once TRBJ2-5 . TRBV20-1 CSASVRTILQYF TGCAGTGCTAGCGTAAGGACAATTCTACAGTACTTC
15 few TRBJ2-3 . TRBV29-1 CSVYRTGFRTDTQYF TGCAGCGTTTATAGGACTGGGTTCCGCACAGATACGCAGTATTTT
15 many TRBJ2-1 . TRBV7-2 CASSSEGRDYNEQFF TGTGCCAGCAGTTCCGAGGGGCGGGATTACAATGAGCAGTTCTTC
14 . TRBJ1-1 . TRBV6-1 CASSPWTVGTEAFF TGTGCCAGCAGTCCCTGGACAGTGGGCACTGAAGCTTTCTTT
17 . TRBJ2-3 TRBD2 TRBV13 CASSWALAGGGTDTQYF TGTGCCAGCAGCTGGGCCCTAGCGGGAGGAGGCACAGATACGCAGTATTTT
17 few TRBJ2-1 TRBD2 TRBV11-3 CASSRGGSGRTYNEQFF TGTGCCAGCAGTAGAGGGGGTAGCGGGAGGACTTACAATGAGCAGTTCTTC
14 few TRBJ1-1 TRBD1 TRBV7-3 CASSGTGLGTEAFF TGTGCCAGCAGCGGGACAGGGCTAGGTACTGAAGCTTTCTTT
13 many TRBJ2-5 . TRBV12-3/TRBV12-4 CASSFRQKETQYF TGTGCCAGCAGTTTTCGGCAAAAAGAGACCCAGTACTTC
15 few TRBJ2-5 TRBD2 TRBV20-1 CSATGTSGLQETQYF TGCAGTGCTACTGGGACTAGCGGGCTCCAAGAGACCCAGTACTTC
16 many TRBJ2-2 TRBD1 TRBV11-2 CASSLRTGEDTGELFF TGTGCCAGCAGCCTCCGGACAGGGGAAGACACCGGGGAGCTGTTTTTT
13 few TRBJ1-1 . TRBV7-7 CASSPTWSTEAFF TGTGCTAGCAGCCCTACTTGGAGCACTGAAGCTTTCTTT
17 . TRBJ1-2 TRBD1 TRBV19 CASSKSTGGIPNYGYTF TGTGCCAGTAGTAAATCGACAGGGGGTATCCCCAACTATGGCTACACCTTC
16 few TRBJ2-2 . TRBV7-7 CASSLARQGTTGELFF TGTGCTAGCAGCTTAGCGAGGCAGGGTACCACCGGGGAGCTGTTTTTT
15 few TRBJ2-1 TRBD2 TRBV7-9 CASSLTSGRLDEQFF TGTGCCAGCAGCTTAACTAGCGGGAGGTTAGATGAGCAGTTCTTC